A selection of T cell receptor beta chains follows, all from one sample in a study of metastatic and nonmetastatic thyroid tumors. TCRdb re-analyzed the PCR reads using MiXCR. The table records 14,000 to 15,000 clones, roughly a quarter of them present only once. Sequencing was done on a sample of tumor tissue. The source of these receptors is a female donor with papillary thyroid cancer or a benign thyroid nodule (not recorded which). Some clones in this sample may be carry-over from other donors' samples. Both conserved end residues are part of each CDR3. The order of the fields is D gene, clone size, V gene, J gene, CDR3 protein, CDR3 DNA. D genes are given only for firm matches. Size is omitted from some rows. Given values are once, few, many or a class for expanded clones.

>NA|medium-sized|TRBV6-1|TRBJ1-2
CATRDLTNYGYTF
TGTGCCACCCGGGACTTAACTAACTATGGCTACACCTTC
>NA|many|TRBV20-1|TRBJ2-5
CSASRAGFHLETQYF
TGCAGTGCTAGTCGGGCAGGGTTTCACCTAGAGACCCAGTACTTC
>NA|few|TRBV6-1|TRBJ2-2
CASSTLDGNTGELFF
TGTGCCAGCAGTACCCTGGACGGGAACACCGGGGAGCTGTTTTTT
>TRBD2|many|TRBV18|TRBJ2-1
CASSPTDGTSSVDEQFF
TGTGCCAGCTCCCCAACCGACGGGACTAGTAGCGTCGATGAGCAGTTCTTC
>TRBD1|NA|TRBV20-1|TRBJ2-2
CSARQGAQVTGELFF
TGCAGTGCTAGGCAGGGGGCTCAGGTCACCGGGGAGCTTTTTTTT
>NA|few|TRBV10-3|TRBJ2-3
CAITGAAAAGDTQYF
TGTGCCATCACCGGAGCGGCTGCAGCGGGAGATACGCAGTATTTT
>NA|few|TRBV27|TRBJ2-1
CASSRDSTNEQFF
TGTGCCAGCAGTAGGGACTCGACCAATGAGCAGTTCTTC
>NA|many|TRBV20-1|TRBJ1-2
CSATFTGRVGYTF
TGCAGTGCTACCTTCACAGGGAGGGTAGGCTACACCTTC
>NA|medium-sized|TRBV19|TRBJ1-2
CASSRDWAYGYTF
TGTGCCAGTAGTCGGGACTGGGCCTATGGCTACACCTTC
>TRBD2|NA|TRBV6-1|TRBJ2-7
CASSEGAWSGRARGQYF
TGTGCCAGCAGTGAAGGCGCGTGGAGCGGGAGGGCCCGTGGGCAGTACTTC
>NA|few|TRBV6-1|TRBJ1-3
CASSRNRALGNTIYF
TGTGCCAGCAGTAGGAACAGGGCTCTCGGAAACACCATATATTTT
>NA|medium-sized|TRBV3-1|TRBJ2-2
CASSQDRSRSPGELFF
TGTGCCAGCAGCCAAGATCGGAGCAGGTCTCCCGGGGAGCTGTTTTTT
>NA|NA|TRBV6-5|TRBJ1-2
CSSSYSDRNYGYTF
TGTTCCAGCAGTTACTCTGATCGAAACTATGGCTACACCTTC
>NA|many|TRBV7-2|TRBJ2-5
CASSRVSNSYQETQYF
TGTGCCAGCAGCCGAGTTTCCAACTCGTACCAAGAGACCCAGTACTTC
>TRBD1|NA|TRBV9|TRBJ1-4
CASSAPGTANEKLFF
TGTGCCAGCAGCGCCCCCGGGACAGCTAATGAAAAACTGTTTTTT
>NA|few|TRBV4-2|TRBJ1-2
CASSQGAWYGYTF
TGTGCCAGCAGCCAAGGGGCCTGGTATGGCTACACCTTC
>NA|many|TRBV7-9|TRBJ1-1
CASSLVATEAFF
TGTGCCAGCAGCTTAGTGGCCACTGAAGCTTTCTTT
>NA|large|TRBV3-1|TRBJ2-7
CASSQRGSREQYF
TGTGCCAGCAGCCAACGCGGGTCCAGGGAGCAGTACTTC
>TRBD1|NA|TRBV12-5|TRBJ1-5
CASAPDRDNQPQHF
TGTGCTAGTGCCCCCGACAGGGACAATCAGCCCCAGCATTTT
>TRBD2|few|TRBV29-1|TRBJ2-1
CRVGPLAGQTSEQFF
TGCAGAGTTGGACCTCTAGCGGGACAAACGAGTGAGCAGTTCTTC